The source of this T cell receptor beta chain is a study of chemoradiotherapy in HPV16-positive cancers. The wider study: Candidate HPV-specific clones and shared TCR motifs came from a couple of HPV16-positive patients.

Concerning this clone itself: Antigen specificity is unknown.

Findings and limits, study-wide: Only two HPV16-positive patients supplied the functional HPV-specificity definition. HPV-responsive T-cell expansion during chemoradiotherapy was linked to improved recurrence-free survival in HPV16-positive patients. During treatment, candidate HPV-specific clones and E7-related motifs expanded in tumor.

Method: immunoSEQ multiplex PCR; TCRdb's copy keeps in-frame clones and lacks some. This sample has 6,000 to 9,500 clones, with roughly 70% found just once. This specimen was tumor tissue, taken from a patient who underwent chemoradiotherapy. This clonotype was obtained from a human donor with HPV-associated anogenital cancer.

The CDR3 nucleotides read TGTGCCAGTAGTATCGGAGGCAGCTCCTACGAGCAGTACTTC. Translation: CASSIGGSSYEQYF. The chain links TRBV19 to TRBJ2-7, with D possibly TRBD2 on 5 matching bases. This CDR3 is built from 14 residues. The germline CDR1 and CDR2 sequences are LNHDA and SQIVND (reference sequence). V lost 3 bases to trimming and J lost 0 bases, with 9 bases between them.